The rows below give T cell receptor beta chains drawn from one sample of a study of shared clonotypes between healthy human individuals. Sequencing was performed with immunoSEQ multiplex PCR; in TCRdb, only in-frame clones are kept and a portion is missing. The repertoire includes fewer than 650,000 clones, 75% to 85% of them detected once, and 13% sits in the top ten. Sequencing input: PBMCs. The source is a woman aged 40 to 50 in good health. Some clones in this sample may be carry-over from other donors' samples. Each CDR3 is given with its conserved first and last residue. Fields, in order: D gene, J gene, V gene, clone size, CDR3 protein, CDR3 DNA. A D gene is named only where the DNA matches it firmly. Clone size is stated in some rows and not others, as once, few, many or a class when expanded.

>TRBD1|TRBJ1-1|TRBV18|-
CASSKRTGTDFSTEAFF
TGTGCCAGCTCTAAACGAACCGGGACAGACTTCTCGACTGAAGCTTTCTTT
>-|TRBJ1-5|TRBV7-6|once
CASSSATPDSNIAGSQHF
TGTGCCAGCAGCTCCGCTACCCCAGACAGTAATATAGCGGGGTCCCAGCATTTT
>-|TRBJ2-2|TRBV7-3|few
CASSPTLNTGELFF
TGTGCCAGCAGCCCGACACTCAACACCGGGGAGCTGTTTTTT
>-|TRBJ2-7|TRBV7-8|-
CASSLTGSSGHGEQYF
TGTGCCAGCAGCTTAACCGGTAGTTCGGGGCATGGCGAGCAGTACTTC
>TRBD2|TRBJ2-7|TRBV15|-
CATSMGPGGIYEQYF
TGTGCCACCAGCATGGGGCCGGGGGGAATATACGAGCAGTACTTC
>-|TRBJ2-7|TRBV9|few
CASSVEGAGEQYF
TGTGCCAGCAGCGTGGAGGGGGCGGGAGAGCAGTACTTC
>-|TRBJ1-1|TRBV4-2|-
CASSQGSREAFF
TGTGCCAGCAGCCAAGGGTCCCGGGAAGCTTTCTTT
>-|TRBJ2-5|TRBV6-1|-
CASTAERTETQYF
TGTGCCAGCACTGCGGAGCGGACAGAGACCCAGTACTTC
>-|TRBJ1-6|TRBV28|-
CASSLGGWGSPLHF
TGTGCCAGTAGTTTGGGGGGCTGGGGTTCACCCCTCCACTTT
>TRBD1|TRBJ1-2|TRBV6-5|once
CASSYLDREVGYTF
TGTGCCAGCAGTTACCTAGACAGGGAGGTTGGCTACACCTTC
>-|TRBJ2-4|TRBV6-1|-
CASKVGAGNIQYF
TGTGCCAGCAAGGTGGGAGCGGGAAACATTCAGTACTTC
>-|TRBJ1-2|TRBV5-4|once
CASSLEQLPNYGYTF
TGTGCCAGCAGCTTGGAACAGCTTCCTAACTATGGCTACACCTTC
>TRBD2|TRBJ2-5|TRBV5-1|-
CASSLGTSGEETQYF
TGCGCCAGCAGCTTGGGAACTAGCGGTGAAGAGACCCAGTACTTC
>TRBD1|TRBJ1-1|TRBV5-1|many
CASSADNRGNTEAFF
TGCGCCAGCAGCGCAGACAACAGGGGGAACACTGAAGCTTTCTTT
>-|TRBJ1-4|TRBV7-8|-
CASSLMMGTRLEKLFF
TGTGCCAGCAGCTTAATGATGGGGACAAGGCTTGAAAAACTGTTTTTT
>TRBD2|TRBJ2-2|TRBV7-9|once
CASSLLAGGPSGELFF
TGTGCCAGCAGCTTATTAGCGGGAGGGCCGTCCGGGGAGCTGTTTTTT
>-|TRBJ2-7|TRBV11-3|-
CASSLARAGEQYF
TGTGCCAGCAGCTTAGCCAGGGCGGGCGAGCAGTACTTC
>-|TRBJ1-2|TRBV7-9|-
CASSVPRRTEPNYGYTF
TGTGCCAGTAGCGTACCCAGGAGAACCGAGCCTAACTATGGCTACACCTTC
>-|TRBJ1-1|TRBV11-2|-
CASSLGSGWGEAFF
TGTGCCAGCAGCTTAGGCTCCGGGTGGGGGGAAGCTTTCTTT
>-|TRBJ2-2|TRBV18|-
CASSPPGHRNTGELFF
TGTGCCAGCTCACCGCCGGGACACCGGAACACCGGGGAGCTGTTTTTT
>-|TRBJ2-7|TRBV18|-
CASSPSSPYEQYF
TGTGCCAGCTCACCCTCTTCGCCCTACGAGCAGTACTTC
>-|TRBJ2-7|TRBV7-9|-
CASGPWGRVNNEQYF
TGTGCCAGCGGCCCCTGGGGCAGGGTTAATAACGAGCAGTACTTC
>-|TRBJ2-3|TRBV7-9|few
CASSLAGGRDTQYF
TGTGCCAGCAGCTTAGCGGGAGGCAGGGATACGCAGTATTTT
>-|TRBJ2-2|TRBV28|-
CASSSGRSRDGELFF
TGTGCCAGCAGTAGCGGACGCTCCAGGGACGGGGAGCTGTTTTTT
>-|TRBJ2-1|TRBV28|-
CASSFNHEQFF
TGTGCCAGCAGTTTCAATCATGAGCAGTTCTTC
>-|TRBJ2-1|TRBV10-1|-
CASSEPGTPEQFF
TGCGCCAGCAGTGAGCCTGGGACACCAGAGCAGTTCTTC
>-|TRBJ1-1|TRBV30|many
CAWSVVVNTEAFF
TGTGCCTGGAGTGTAGTAGTGAACACTGAAGCTTTCTTT
>-|TRBJ2-5|TRBV6-6|-
CASSYSPTLETQYF
TGTGCCAGCAGTTACTCGCCTACACTAGAGACCCAGTACTTC
>TRBD2|TRBJ2-3|TRBV5-6|-
CASSLTSGSDTQYF
TGTGCCAGCAGCTTGACTAGCGGTTCAGATACGCAGTATTTT
>TRBD1|TRBJ2-5|TRBV29-1|-
CSVASSGTEETQYF
TGCAGCGTTGCAAGCTCCGGGACAGAAGAGACCCAGTACTTC
>TRBD1|TRBJ2-7|TRBV27|-
CASSLAGGYEQYF
TGTGCCAGCAGTTTGGCAGGGGGCTACGAGCAGTACTTC
>-|TRBJ1-1|TRBV5-1|-
CASSLAGGPNTEAFF
TGCGCCAGCAGCTTGGCGGGGGGCCCGAACACTGAAGCTTTCTTT
>TRBD2|TRBJ2-1|TRBV6-4|-
CASSSTSGPYNEQFF
TGTGCCAGCAGCTCGACTAGCGGCCCGTACAATGAGCAGTTCTTC
>TRBD1|TRBJ2-7|TRBV7-9|-
CASSGSGTGVSYEQYF
TGTGCCAGCAGCGGGTCCGGGACAGGGGTCTCCTACGAGCAGTACTTC
>-|TRBJ1-3|TRBV19|-
CASSMRGNTIYF
TGTGCCAGTAGTATGCGGGGAAACACCATATATTTT
>-|TRBJ2-3|TRBV2|-
CASSRDNGAAADTQYF
TGTGCCAGCAGTAGGGACAATGGAGCCGCGGCAGATACGCAGTATTTT
>-|TRBJ2-2|TRBV6-4|-
CASRPVANTGELFF
TGTGCCAGCCGGCCCGTGGCGAACACCGGGGAGCTGTTTTTT
>-|TRBJ1-5|TRBV2|-
CASSDTNQPQHF
TGTGCCAGCAGTGACACCAATCAGCCCCAGCATTTT
>-|TRBJ2-7|TRBV11-2|-
CASSRPTLFWEQYF
TGTGCCAGCAGCCGACCAACCCTCTTTTGGGAGCAGTACTTC
>TRBD2|TRBJ2-7|TRBV11-2|-
CASSHYPLSGRAYEQYF
TGTGCCAGCAGCCATTATCCCCTCAGCGGGAGGGCCTACGAGCAGTACTTC
>-|TRBJ2-3|TRBV4-2|-
CASSQPQGDADTQYF
TGTGCCAGCAGCCAGCCCCAAGGGGACGCAGATACGCAGTATTTT
>TRBD1|TRBJ1-2|TRBV7-3|-
CASSLGTGSSYTF
TGTGCCAGCAGCTTGGGGACAGGGAGTAGCTACACCTTC
>TRBD2|TRBJ2-7|TRBV7-2|-
CASSQTSGSGYEQYF
TGTGCCAGCAGCCAAACAAGCGGGAGTGGGTACGAGCAGTACTTC
>-|TRBJ1-1|TRBV28|-
CASSFKGSTEAFF
TGTGCCAGCAGTTTTAAGGGGAGCACTGAAGCTTTCTTT
>TRBD2|TRBJ2-3|TRBV6-6|-
CASRIAGGSDTQYF
TGTGCCAGCAGGATAGCGGGAGGGTCAGATACGCAGTATTTT
>TRBD2|TRBJ2-4|TRBV7-2|-
CASSLPLGGSKNIQYF
TGTGCCAGCAGCTTACCCCTGGGAGGGTCCAAAAACATTCAGTACTTC
>TRBD2|TRBJ2-7|TRBV7-2|once
CASSLAGTSGAYEQYF
TGTGCCAGCAGCTTAGCCGGGACTAGCGGAGCCTACGAGCAGTACTTC
>-|TRBJ1-1|TRBV19|-
CASKGTGNTEAFF
TGTGCCAGTAAGGGTACGGGGAACACTGAAGCTTTCTTT
>-|TRBJ2-7|TRBV15|-
CATSRGGGGYEQYF
TGTGCCACCAGCAGAGGAGGGGGGGGCTACGAGCAGTACTTC
>-|TRBJ2-6|TRBV6-1|-
CASRSSAANVLTF
TGTGCCAGCAGGTCCTCTGCGGCCAACGTCCTGACTTTC
>-|TRBJ2-1|TRBV30|-
CAWSVRQYNEQFF
TGTGCCTGGAGTGTACGACAGTACAATGAGCAGTTCTTC
>TRBD1|TRBJ2-7|TRBV29-1|-
CSAAGTGVPYEQYF
TGCAGCGCAGCCGGGACAGGGGTTCCCTACGAGCAGTACTTC
>-|TRBJ2-1|TRBV2|-
CASSNQLAQQFF
TGTGCCAGCAGTAACCAACTAGCCCAGCAGTTCTTC
>-|TRBJ2-5|TRBV19|-
CASSPSRATQETQYF
TGTGCCAGTAGCCCGTCCCGGGCCACCCAAGAGACCCAGTACTTC
>TRBD1|TRBJ1-5|TRBV27|-
CASSRDRGNQPQHF
TGTGCCAGCAGTAGGGACAGGGGCAATCAGCCCCAGCATTTT
>TRBD1|TRBJ1-1|TRBV9|-
CASSSGTGLANTEAFF
TGTGCCAGCAGCTCCGGGACAGGGTTGGCGAACACTGAAGCTTTCTTT
>TRBD1|TRBJ2-7|TRBV6-1|-
CASRSTGDNEQYF
TGTGCCAGCAGATCGACAGGGGACAACGAGCAGTACTTC